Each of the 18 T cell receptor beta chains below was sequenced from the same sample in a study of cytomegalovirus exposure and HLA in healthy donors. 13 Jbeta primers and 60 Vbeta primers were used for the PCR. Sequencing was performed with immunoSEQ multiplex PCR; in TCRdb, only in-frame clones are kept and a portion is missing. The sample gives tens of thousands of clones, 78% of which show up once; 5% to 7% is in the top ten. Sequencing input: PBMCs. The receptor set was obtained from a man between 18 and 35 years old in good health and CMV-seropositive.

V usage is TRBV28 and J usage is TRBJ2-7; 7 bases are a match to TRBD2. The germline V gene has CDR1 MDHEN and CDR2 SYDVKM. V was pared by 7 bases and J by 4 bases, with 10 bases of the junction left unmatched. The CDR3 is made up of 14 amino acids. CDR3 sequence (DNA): TGTGCCAGCATCCTGAGCGGGAACGGGTACGAGCAGTACTTC. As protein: CASILSGNGYEQYF. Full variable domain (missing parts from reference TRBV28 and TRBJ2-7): DVKVTQSSRYLVKRTGEKVFLECVQDMDHENMFWYRQDPGLGLRLIYFSYDVKMKEKGDIPEGYSVSREKKERFSLILESASTNQTSMYLCASILSGNGYEQYFGPGTRLTVT.

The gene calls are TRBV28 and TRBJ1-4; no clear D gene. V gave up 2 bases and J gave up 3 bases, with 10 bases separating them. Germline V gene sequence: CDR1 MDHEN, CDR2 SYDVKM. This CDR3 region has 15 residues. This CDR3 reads CASSLGGKPNEKLFF. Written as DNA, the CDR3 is TGTGCCAGCAGTTTAGGCGGGAAACCTAATGAAAAACTGTTTTTT.

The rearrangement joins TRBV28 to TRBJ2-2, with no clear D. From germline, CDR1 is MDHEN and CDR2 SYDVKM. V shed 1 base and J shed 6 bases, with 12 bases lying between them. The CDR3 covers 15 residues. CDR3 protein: CASSLLVEVSGELFF. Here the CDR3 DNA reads TGTGCCAGCAGTTTATTGGTAGAAGTTTCCGGGGAGCTGTTTTTT.

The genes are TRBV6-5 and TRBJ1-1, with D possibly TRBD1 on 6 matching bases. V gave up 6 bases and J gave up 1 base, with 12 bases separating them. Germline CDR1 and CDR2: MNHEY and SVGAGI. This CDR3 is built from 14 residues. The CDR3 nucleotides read TGTGCCAGCAGCCCCCGGGGGGCGAACACTGAAGCTTTCTTT. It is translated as CASSPRGANTEAFF.

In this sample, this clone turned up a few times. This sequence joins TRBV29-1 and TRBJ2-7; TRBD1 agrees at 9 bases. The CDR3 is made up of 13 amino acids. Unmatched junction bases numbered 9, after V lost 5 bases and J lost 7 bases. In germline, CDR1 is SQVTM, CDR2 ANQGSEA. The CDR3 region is CSVSGTGSTEQYF. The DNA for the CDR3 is TGCAGCGTTTCCGGGACAGGGTCTACGGAGCAGTACTTC.

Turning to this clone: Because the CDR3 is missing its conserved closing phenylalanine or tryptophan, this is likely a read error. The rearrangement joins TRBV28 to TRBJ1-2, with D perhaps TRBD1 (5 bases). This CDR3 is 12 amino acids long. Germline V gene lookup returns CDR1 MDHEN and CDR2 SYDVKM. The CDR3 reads CTSSSQGRGYTV. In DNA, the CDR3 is TGTACCAGCAGTTCCCAGGGTAGAGGCTACACCGTC.

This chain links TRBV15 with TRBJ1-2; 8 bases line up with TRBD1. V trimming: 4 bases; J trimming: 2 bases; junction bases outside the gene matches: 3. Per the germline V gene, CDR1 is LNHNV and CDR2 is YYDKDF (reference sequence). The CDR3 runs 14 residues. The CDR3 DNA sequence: TGTGCCACCAGCAACGACAGGGGAAACTATGGCTACACCTTC. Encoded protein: CATSNDRGNYGYTF.

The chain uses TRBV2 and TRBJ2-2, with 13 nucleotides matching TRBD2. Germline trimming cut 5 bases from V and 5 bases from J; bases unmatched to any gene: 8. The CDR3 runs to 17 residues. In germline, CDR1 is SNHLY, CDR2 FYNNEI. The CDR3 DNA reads TGTGCCAGCAGTCCCGGACTAGCGGGAGTGAGTACCGGGGAGCTGTTTTTT. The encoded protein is CASSPGLAGVSTGELFF.

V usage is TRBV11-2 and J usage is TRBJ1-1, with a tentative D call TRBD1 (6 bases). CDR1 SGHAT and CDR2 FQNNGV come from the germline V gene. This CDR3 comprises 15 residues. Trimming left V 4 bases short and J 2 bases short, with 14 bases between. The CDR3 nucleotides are TGTGCCAGCAGCTGGAGCGGGGGGCGCAACACTGAAGCTTTCTTT. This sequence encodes CASSWSGGRNTEAFF.

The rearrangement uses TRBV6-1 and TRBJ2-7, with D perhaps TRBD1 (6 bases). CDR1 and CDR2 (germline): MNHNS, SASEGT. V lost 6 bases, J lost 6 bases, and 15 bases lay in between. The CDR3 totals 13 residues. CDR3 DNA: TGTGCCAGCAGAGGCAGGGGTGTAGGCGAGCAGTACTTC. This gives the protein CASRGRGVGEQYF.

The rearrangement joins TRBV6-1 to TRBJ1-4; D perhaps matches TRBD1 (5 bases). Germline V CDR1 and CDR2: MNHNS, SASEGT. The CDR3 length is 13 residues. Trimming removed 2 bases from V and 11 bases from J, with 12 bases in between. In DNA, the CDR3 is TGTGCCAGCAGTGAATGGGCGGAGGGGAAACTGTTTTTT. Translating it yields CASSEWAEGKLFF.

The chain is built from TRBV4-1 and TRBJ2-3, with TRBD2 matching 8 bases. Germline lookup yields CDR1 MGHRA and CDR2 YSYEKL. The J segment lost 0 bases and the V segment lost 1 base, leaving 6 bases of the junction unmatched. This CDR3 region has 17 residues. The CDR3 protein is CASSQGLAGSSTDTQYF. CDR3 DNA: TGCGCCAGCAGCCAAGGGCTAGCGGGCTCTAGCACAGATACGCAGTATTTT.

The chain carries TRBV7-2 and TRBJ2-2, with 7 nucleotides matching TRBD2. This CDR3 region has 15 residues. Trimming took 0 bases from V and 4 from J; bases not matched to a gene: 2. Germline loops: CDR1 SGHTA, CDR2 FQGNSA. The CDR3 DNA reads TGTGCCAGCAGCTTAGCATGGGGGGGCACCGGGGAGCTGTTTTTT. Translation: CASSLAWGGTGELFF.

The CDR3 DNA sequence: TGTGCCACCAGCAGAGACAGGGGGCGGTTTCAGCCCCAGCATTTT. This translates into CATSRDRGRFQPQHF. The chain has TRBV15 and TRBJ1-5; 8 positions agree with TRBD1. Trimming cost V 0 bases and J 6 bases; bases outside gene matches: 4. CDR3 length: 15 residues. Germline V lookup: CDR1 LNHNV, CDR2 YYDKDF (reference sequence).

CDR3: CASSYTGTGRNTIYF. CDR3 nucleotides: TGTGCCAGCAGTTACACCGGGACAGGTCGAAACACCATATATTTT. This sequence joins TRBV6-5 and TRBJ1-3; 8 positions agree with TRBD1. CDR1 and CDR2 from the germline V gene are MNHEY and SVGAGI. Germline trimming cut 2 bases from V and 5 bases from J; bases unmatched to any gene: 5. The CDR3 loop spans 15 amino acids.

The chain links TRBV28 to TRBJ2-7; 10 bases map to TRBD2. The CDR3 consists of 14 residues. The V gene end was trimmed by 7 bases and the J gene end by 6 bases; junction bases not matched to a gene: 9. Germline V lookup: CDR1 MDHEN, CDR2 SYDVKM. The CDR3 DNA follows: TGTGCCAGCAATAGGCTAGCGGGAGTTGGCGAGCAGTACTTC. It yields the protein CASNRLAGVGEQYF. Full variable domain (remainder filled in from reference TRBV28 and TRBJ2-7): DVKVTQSSRYLVKRTGEKVFLECVQDMDHENMFWYRQDPGLGLRLIYFSYDVKMKEKGDIPEGYSVSREKKERFSLILESASTNQTSMYLCASNRLAGVGEQYFGPGTRLTVT.

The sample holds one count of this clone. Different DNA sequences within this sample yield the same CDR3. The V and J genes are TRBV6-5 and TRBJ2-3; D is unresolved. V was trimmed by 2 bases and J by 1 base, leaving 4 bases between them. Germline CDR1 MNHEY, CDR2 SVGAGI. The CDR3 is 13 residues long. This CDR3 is CASSYPGTDTQYF. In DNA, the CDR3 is TGTGCCAGCAGTTACCCAGGCACAGATACGCAGTATTTT.

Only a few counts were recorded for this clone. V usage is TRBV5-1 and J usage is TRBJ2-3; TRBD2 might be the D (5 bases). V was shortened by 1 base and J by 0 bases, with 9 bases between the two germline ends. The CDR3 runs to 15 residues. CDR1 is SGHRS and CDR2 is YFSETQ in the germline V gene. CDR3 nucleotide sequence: TGCGCCAGCAGCTTGACTAGAGTGAGCACAGATACGCAGTATTTT. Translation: CASSLTRVSTDTQYF.